These T cell receptor beta chains were read from a single sample in a study of blood T cell repertoires in COVID-19. The data were produced by immunoSEQ multiplex PCR, yet TCRdb's version contains in-frame clones alone and is incomplete. This sample has 150,000 to 200,000 clones, with about 93% found just once. Specimen: peripheral blood. These receptors came from a man aged 50 to 60 with acute or convalescent COVID-19. Both conserved end residues are part of each CDR3. The order of the fields is D gene, J gene, clone size, V gene, CDR3 DNA, CDR3 protein. The D gene is left open where the match is weak. Not all rows give a size; the values are once, few, many and, for expanded clones, a class.

d_call: -; j_call: TRBJ2-2; clone_size: -; v_call: TRBV7-9; cdr3_nt: TGTGCCAGCAGCTTAGACCCGACTTGGTCGAGCACCGGGGAGCTGTTTTTT; cdr3_aa: CASSLDPTWSSTGELFF
d_call: -; j_call: TRBJ2-2; clone_size: -; v_call: TRBV30; cdr3_nt: TGTGCCTGGGGTGACTGGGCGGGGACCTACACCGGGGAGCTGTTTTTT; cdr3_aa: CAWGDWAGTYTGELFF
d_call: TRBD2; j_call: TRBJ2-1; clone_size: -; v_call: TRBV9; cdr3_nt: TGTGCCAGCAGCAAGGGACTAGCGAACAATGAGCAGTTCTTC; cdr3_aa: CASSKGLANNEQFF
d_call: TRBD2; j_call: TRBJ2-7; clone_size: -; v_call: TRBV28; cdr3_nt: TGTGCCAGCAGTTGGACTAGCGGGAGGCCTTTCTACGAGCAGTACTTC; cdr3_aa: CASSWTSGRPFYEQYF
d_call: -; j_call: TRBJ2-1; clone_size: -; v_call: TRBV5-1; cdr3_nt: TGCGCCAGCACCTTACGAGGGGGAGACAATGAGCAGTTCTTC; cdr3_aa: CASTLRGGDNEQFF
d_call: TRBD1; j_call: TRBJ1-1; clone_size: -; v_call: TRBV5-1; cdr3_nt: TGCGCCAGCAGCTTGACAGGGGGTAACACTGAAGCTTTCTTT; cdr3_aa: CASSLTGGNTEAFF
d_call: -; j_call: TRBJ2-2; clone_size: -; v_call: TRBV19; cdr3_nt: TGTGCCAGTATCTCCCCGCGGCCCCCGAACACCGGGGAGCTGTTTTTT; cdr3_aa: CASISPRPPNTGELFF
d_call: -; j_call: TRBJ1-1; clone_size: -; v_call: TRBV14; cdr3_nt: TGTGCCAGCAGCCAACAGGTGAACACTGAAGCTTTCTTT; cdr3_aa: CASSQQVNTEAFF
d_call: -; j_call: TRBJ2-3; clone_size: -; v_call: TRBV9; cdr3_nt: TGTGCCAGCAGCGCCAGCGGCGCCCCCCGCGCAGATACGCAGTATTTT; cdr3_aa: CASSASGAPRADTQYF
d_call: -; j_call: TRBJ1-5; clone_size: -; v_call: TRBV30; cdr3_nt: TGTGCCTGGAGCGGACAGCAATCTCAGCCCCAGCATTTT; cdr3_aa: CAWSGQQSQPQHF
d_call: TRBD1; j_call: TRBJ1-6; clone_size: -; v_call: TRBV11-2; cdr3_nt: TGTGCCAGCAGCTTAGATCAGGGACAGGGATATAATTCACCCCTCCACTTT; cdr3_aa: CASSLDQGQGYNSPLHF
d_call: -; j_call: TRBJ2-3; clone_size: -; v_call: TRBV24-1; cdr3_nt: TGTGCCACCAGTGACCCACAGGGATCTAGCACAGATACGCAGTATTTT; cdr3_aa: CATSDPQGSSTDTQYF
d_call: TRBD1; j_call: TRBJ1-6; clone_size: once; v_call: TRBV2; cdr3_nt: TGTGCCAGCAGTCATGACAGGGTGCGGACTTCACCCCTCCACTTT; cdr3_aa: CASSHDRVRTSPLHF
d_call: -; j_call: TRBJ2-3; clone_size: -; v_call: TRBV12-5; cdr3_nt: TGTGCTAGTGGCGCGGGGTCTTCTTCTATGCCGGATACGCAGTATTTT; cdr3_aa: CASGAGSSSMPDTQYF
d_call: TRBD1; j_call: TRBJ1-1; clone_size: -; v_call: TRBV18; cdr3_nt: TGTGCCAGCTCACGGGACAGGGACACTGAAGCTTTCTTT; cdr3_aa: CASSRDRDTEAFF
d_call: TRBD2; j_call: TRBJ2-1; clone_size: -; v_call: TRBV7-8; cdr3_nt: TGTGCCAGCGGCGAACACGGACTAGCGGGAGTCAATGAGCAGTTCTTC; cdr3_aa: CASGEHGLAGVNEQFF
d_call: TRBD2; j_call: TRBJ2-1; clone_size: -; v_call: TRBV7-3; cdr3_nt: TGTGCCAGCAGCTTACAGGGGGCGTCTAGCGGGAGGGTCCTTCAGTTCTTC; cdr3_aa: CASSLQGASSGRVLQFF
d_call: -; j_call: TRBJ1-1; clone_size: -; v_call: TRBV27; cdr3_nt: TGTGCCAGCAGTCCAACAGCTTACACTGAAGCTTTCTTT; cdr3_aa: CASSPTAYTEAFF
d_call: TRBD2; j_call: TRBJ2-3; clone_size: few; v_call: TRBV28; cdr3_nt: TGTGCCAGCAGTTTATTTGGACTAGCGGGAGGCGCAGATACGCAGTATTTT; cdr3_aa: CASSLFGLAGGADTQYF
d_call: -; j_call: TRBJ1-3; clone_size: -; v_call: TRBV5-5; cdr3_nt: TGTGCCAGCAGCCCCCGTGGGGACTACTACTCTGGAAACACCATATATTTT; cdr3_aa: CASSPRGDYYSGNTIYF
d_call: -; j_call: TRBJ2-6; clone_size: -; v_call: TRBV19; cdr3_nt: TGTGCCAGTAGTATAAGAGGAGCTGGGGCCAACGTCCTGACTTTC; cdr3_aa: CASSIRGAGANVLTF
d_call: -; j_call: TRBJ1-2; clone_size: once; v_call: TRBV4-1; cdr3_nt: TGCGCCAGCAGCCAAGCGTCGACAGGTCAAAACTATGGCTACACCTTC; cdr3_aa: CASSQASTGQNYGYTF
d_call: -; j_call: TRBJ1-6; clone_size: -; v_call: TRBV21-1; cdr3_nt: TGTGCCAGCAGCAATTATTCAGGGACAGATTATAATTCACCCCTCCACTTT; cdr3_aa: CASSNYSGTDYNSPLHF
d_call: -; j_call: TRBJ1-3; clone_size: -; v_call: TRBV7-9; cdr3_nt: TGTGCCAGCAGCTCAAGGTGGGCGACCGAGAGCTCTGGAAACACCATATATTTT; cdr3_aa: CASSSRWATESSGNTIYF
d_call: TRBD1; j_call: TRBJ1-3; clone_size: -; v_call: TRBV11-3; cdr3_nt: TGTGCCAGCAGCCAGGGGGCTGGAAACACCATATATTTT; cdr3_aa: CASSQGAGNTIYF
d_call: -; j_call: TRBJ1-4; clone_size: -; v_call: TRBV28; cdr3_nt: TGTGCCAGCACCCTCGGGGTTGGTGAAAAACTGTTTTTT; cdr3_aa: CASTLGVGEKLFF
d_call: -; j_call: TRBJ1-1; clone_size: -; v_call: TRBV19; cdr3_nt: TGTGCCAGTAGTCAAGGGGTGGGCACTGAAGCTTTCTTT; cdr3_aa: CASSQGVGTEAFF
d_call: -; j_call: TRBJ2-3; clone_size: -; v_call: TRBV27; cdr3_nt: TGTGCCAGCAGTCGAAAGGGAGCCTCCACAGATACGCAGTATTTT; cdr3_aa: CASSRKGASTDTQYF
d_call: TRBD1; j_call: TRBJ1-6; clone_size: -; v_call: TRBV18; cdr3_nt: TGTGCCAGCTCACTGAGGACAGGAAATAATTCACCCCTCCACTTT; cdr3_aa: CASSLRTGNNSPLHF
d_call: TRBD1; j_call: TRBJ1-4; clone_size: -; v_call: TRBV27; cdr3_nt: TGTGCCAGCAGCCGGGGACAGGGGGTCAGTGAAAAACTGTTTTTT; cdr3_aa: CASSRGQGVSEKLFF
d_call: -; j_call: TRBJ2-1; clone_size: -; v_call: TRBV29-1; cdr3_nt: TGCAGCGCTAAAAATGCCGGAGGCGATGAGCAGTTCTTC; cdr3_aa: CSAKNAGGDEQFF
d_call: -; j_call: TRBJ1-2; clone_size: -; v_call: TRBV28; cdr3_nt: TGTGCCAGCAGTTTTGCAGGGTTTGGCTACACCTTC; cdr3_aa: CASSFAGFGYTF
d_call: -; j_call: TRBJ1-6; clone_size: -; v_call: TRBV7-9; cdr3_nt: TGTGCCAGCAGCTTAACCATCATCCCCTCCCTGGAGGTACCCCTCCACTTT; cdr3_aa: CASSLTIIPSLEVPLHF
d_call: TRBD1; j_call: TRBJ2-1; clone_size: -; v_call: TRBV5-5; cdr3_nt: TGTGCCAGCAGCTTACAGGGGGCGGCCTACAATGAGCAGTTCTTC; cdr3_aa: CASSLQGAAYNEQFF
d_call: TRBD1; j_call: TRBJ2-7; clone_size: few; v_call: TRBV10-2; cdr3_nt: TGCGCCAGCAGTGAGTCGACAGGGCCACACTCCTACGAGCAGTACTTC; cdr3_aa: CASSESTGPHSYEQYF
d_call: -; j_call: TRBJ2-7; clone_size: -; v_call: TRBV5-5; cdr3_nt: TGTGCCAGCAGCTTGGATAGCGACTTACGCTACGAGCAGTACTTC; cdr3_aa: CASSLDSDLRYEQYF
d_call: -; j_call: TRBJ2-3; clone_size: once; v_call: TRBV7-2; cdr3_nt: TGTGCCAGCAGCTTAAAGGGGGATGGGCGGTCTACGCAGTATTTT; cdr3_aa: CASSLKGDGRSTQYF
d_call: -; j_call: TRBJ1-5; clone_size: few; v_call: TRBV6-6; cdr3_nt: TGTGCCAGCAGTTACCGGGGTGCCAATCAGCCCCAGCATTTT; cdr3_aa: CASSYRGANQPQHF
d_call: -; j_call: TRBJ2-3; clone_size: -; v_call: TRBV7-6; cdr3_nt: TGTGCCAGCAGCGAGGGGACTTCCCGCACAGATACGCAGTATTTT; cdr3_aa: CASSEGTSRTDTQYF
d_call: -; j_call: TRBJ2-3; clone_size: -; v_call: TRBV7-2; cdr3_nt: TGTGCCAGCAGCTTAGAAGCGGCCACAGATACGCAGTATTTT; cdr3_aa: CASSLEAATDTQYF
d_call: -; j_call: TRBJ2-2; clone_size: -; v_call: TRBV5-1; cdr3_nt: TGCGCCAGCAGGTCAGGGACGAACACCGGGGAGCTGTTTTTT; cdr3_aa: CASRSGTNTGELFF
d_call: -; j_call: TRBJ2-2; clone_size: -; v_call: TRBV19; cdr3_nt: TGTGCCAGTAGTAGACTAGTCGGTGGGACCGGGGAGCTGTTTTTT; cdr3_aa: CASSRLVGGTGELFF
d_call: TRBD1; j_call: TRBJ1-5; clone_size: -; v_call: TRBV6-2/TRBV6-3; cdr3_nt: TGTGCCAGCAGTCGTGGGACAGCGGGCAATCAGCCCCAGCATTTT; cdr3_aa: CASSRGTAGNQPQHF
d_call: TRBD2; j_call: TRBJ2-5; clone_size: -; v_call: TRBV5-6; cdr3_nt: TGTGCCAGCAGACCTGGACTAGCGGGATGGGAGACCCAGTACTTC; cdr3_aa: CASRPGLAGWETQYF
d_call: TRBD1; j_call: TRBJ1-5; clone_size: once; v_call: TRBV30; cdr3_nt: TGTGCCTGCGCGCGGACAGGGAACAATCAGCCCCAGCATTTT; cdr3_aa: CACARTGNNQPQHF
d_call: TRBD1; j_call: TRBJ1-4; clone_size: -; v_call: TRBV5-1; cdr3_nt: TGCGCCAGCAGCCCAGGGGGAGCAACTAATGAAAAACTGTTTTTT; cdr3_aa: CASSPGGATNEKLFF
d_call: -; j_call: TRBJ2-3; clone_size: -; v_call: TRBV7-2; cdr3_nt: TGTGCCAGCAGCTCGACAGGTAGCACAGATACGCAGTATTTT; cdr3_aa: CASSSTGSTDTQYF
d_call: TRBD1; j_call: TRBJ2-6; clone_size: -; v_call: TRBV27; cdr3_nt: TGTGCCAGCAGTAAAATCACAGGGGCTGGGGCCAACGTCCTGACTTTC; cdr3_aa: CASSKITGAGANVLTF
d_call: TRBD1; j_call: TRBJ1-5; clone_size: -; v_call: TRBV4-1; cdr3_nt: TGCGCCAGCAGCCAAGGCTTGACAGGGGGGCGTCTAGGGTATCAGCCCCAGCATTTT; cdr3_aa: CASSQGLTGGRLGYQPQHF
d_call: TRBD1; j_call: TRBJ1-3; clone_size: few; v_call: TRBV2; cdr3_nt: TGTGCCAGCAGTGAAACTTCAGAAATTCGCGACAGGGGACGTGGAAACACCATATATTTT; cdr3_aa: CASSETSEIRDRGRGNTIYF
d_call: TRBD1; j_call: TRBJ2-7; clone_size: -; v_call: TRBV27; cdr3_nt: TGTGCCAGCAGTTCCGGGACAGGACCCATCGAGCAGTACTTC; cdr3_aa: CASSSGTGPIEQYF
d_call: -; j_call: TRBJ2-7; clone_size: -; v_call: TRBV11-2; cdr3_nt: TGTGCCAGCAGCTTAGTGAGTCGGAGCTCCTACGAGCAGTACTTC; cdr3_aa: CASSLVSRSSYEQYF
d_call: TRBD1; j_call: TRBJ1-5; clone_size: -; v_call: TRBV6-1; cdr3_nt: TGTGCCAGCAGTGAGGGACAGGGAAGTTATCAGCCCCAGCATTTT; cdr3_aa: CASSEGQGSYQPQHF
d_call: -; j_call: TRBJ1-6; clone_size: -; v_call: TRBV5-5; cdr3_nt: TGTGCCAGCAGCTTGGGTCCGCGGTCACCCCTCCACTTT; cdr3_aa: CASSLGPRSPLHF
d_call: -; j_call: TRBJ2-7; clone_size: -; v_call: TRBV3-1/TRBV3-2; cdr3_nt: TGTGCCAGCAGCCAAGATGGGGGAGGAGGACAGGTGGGCTTC; cdr3_aa: CASSQDGGGGQVGF
d_call: -; j_call: TRBJ1-6; clone_size: -; v_call: TRBV27; cdr3_nt: TGTGCCAGCAGCCCCGACAGGCGTGCCTATAATTCACCCCTCCACTTT; cdr3_aa: CASSPDRRAYNSPLHF
d_call: TRBD1; j_call: TRBJ2-3; clone_size: -; v_call: TRBV2; cdr3_nt: TGTGCCAGCAGTGTTTCAGGGGGTCCCACAGATACGCAGTATTTT; cdr3_aa: CASSVSGGPTDTQYF